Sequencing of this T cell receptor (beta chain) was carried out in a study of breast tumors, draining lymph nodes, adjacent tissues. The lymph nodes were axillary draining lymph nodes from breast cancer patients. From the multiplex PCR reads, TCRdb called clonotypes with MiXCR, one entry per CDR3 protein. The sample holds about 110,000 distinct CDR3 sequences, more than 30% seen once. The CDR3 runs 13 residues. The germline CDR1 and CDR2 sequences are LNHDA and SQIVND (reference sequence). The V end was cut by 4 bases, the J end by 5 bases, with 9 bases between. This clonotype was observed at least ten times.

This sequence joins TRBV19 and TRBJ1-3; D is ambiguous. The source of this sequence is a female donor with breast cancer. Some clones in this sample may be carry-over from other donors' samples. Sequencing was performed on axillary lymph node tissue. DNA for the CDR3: TGTGCCAGTAGTACGGACGGTCGAAACACCATATATTTT. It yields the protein CASSTDGRNTIYF.